The 19 T cell receptor beta chains below all came from one sample that was sequenced in a study of shared clonotypes between healthy human individuals. TCRdb's table, derived via immunoSEQ multiplex PCR, lists solely in-frame clones and lacks some. Among 600,000 to 800,000 clones listed, roughly 72% were seen once. The sample was memory CD4+ T cells sorted from blood. This sample's subset: CD45RA-negative fraction. The receptor set was obtained from a woman aged 25 to 45 in good health.

The chain couples TRBV29-1 to TRBJ1-1; the D gene is possibly TRBD1 (5 bases). CDR1 and CDR2 from the germline V gene are SQVTM and ANQGSEA. The CDR3 contains 13 residues. V was trimmed by 4 bases and J by 4 bases, leaving 13 bases between them. The chain's CDR3 is CSVARSGGTEAFF. The CDR3 nucleotides are TGCAGCGTTGCAAGGTCCGGGGGCACTGAAGCTTTCTTT.

This clone was counted once. The chain uses TRBV4-2 and TRBJ2-3; TRBD1 matches at 9 bases. The CDR3 length is 19 residues. Germline V gene sequence: CDR1 LGHNA, CDR2 YNFKEQ. The V and J ends lost 3 bases and 4 bases, in that order; junction bases with no gene match: 17. CDR3 amino acids: CASSHPSRDRAISADTQYF. As DNA, the CDR3 is TGTGCCAGCAGCCACCCCAGCCGGGACAGGGCAATTTCCGCAGATACGCAGTATTTT.

V usage is TRBV30 and J usage is TRBJ1-5; D gene uncertain. V was clipped by 3 bases and J by 1 base, with 7 bases between them. This CDR3 has 13 amino acids. Germline CDR1 is GTSNPN and CDR2 is SVGIG (reference sequence). CDR3 nucleotides: TGTGCCTGGAGCGCAGAGAGCAATCAGCCCCAGCATTTT. Translating it yields CAWSAESNQPQHF.

V usage is TRBV29-1 and J usage is TRBJ2-1, with 9 nucleotides matching TRBD2. Per germline, CDR1 SQVTM and CDR2 ANQGSEA. Trimming removed 3 bases from V and 7 bases from J; junction bases left unmatched: 4. CDR3 length: 13 amino acids. The CDR3 loop is CSVEAREGNEQFF. The CDR3 DNA is TGCAGCGTTGAGGCGCGGGAGGGGAATGAGCAGTTCTTC.

This chain links TRBV29-1 with TRBJ2-7; D gene uncertain. The CDR3 extends over 11 amino acids. Germline V gene lookup returns CDR1 SQVTM and CDR2 ANQGSEA. Trimming took 5 bases from V and 2 from J, leaving 7 bases between them. The CDR3 sequence is CSVRDAYEQYF. The CDR3 DNA is TGCAGCGTTCGAGACGCCTACGAGCAGTACTTC.

V is TRBV19 and J is TRBJ1-2; 9 nucleotides align to TRBD1. This CDR3 has 16 residues. The V gene end was trimmed by 5 bases and the J gene end by 0 bases; junction bases not matched to a gene: 7. The germline V gene encodes CDR1 LNHDA and CDR2 SQIVND (reference sequence). CDR3 sequence: CASSSTGQGSNYGYTF. The CDR3 nucleotides read TGTGCCAGTAGTTCGACGGGACAGGGTTCTAACTATGGCTACACCTTC.

V usage is TRBV19 and J usage is TRBJ2-3; perhaps TRBD2 as D (5 bases). Trimming left V 4 bases short and J 4 bases short, with 21 bases between. The V gene's germline CDR1 is LNHDA and CDR2 SQIVND (reference sequence). The CDR3 consists of 17 residues. The CDR3 loop reads CASSTPTLERSADTQYF. The CDR3 nucleotides read TGTGCCAGTAGTACTCCAACACTAGAGCGGTCGGCAGATACGCAGTATTTT.

The chain combines TRBV18 with TRBJ1-1; the D gene is possibly TRBD1 (5 bases). The V end was cut by 3 bases, the J end by 0 bases, with 11 bases between. The CDR3 is 15 residues long. Germline CDR1 KGHSH, CDR2 LQKENI. This chain's CDR3 is CASSPWDPMNTEAFF. In DNA form, the CDR3 reads TGTGCCAGCTCACCTTGGGACCCCATGAACACTGAAGCTTTCTTT. Full variable domain (outside the CDR3, taken from reference TRBV18 and TRBJ1-1): NAGVMQNPRHLVRRRGQEARLRCSPMKGHSHVYWYRQLPEEGLKFMVYLQKENIIDESGMPKERFSAEFPKEGPSILRIQQVVRGDSAAYFCASSPWDPMNTEAFFGQGTRLTVV.

The chain joins TRBV2 to TRBJ1-1; weak D call: TRBD1 (5 bases). Trimming took off 10 bases at V and 5 bases at J, with 17 bases between the two ends. The germline V gene has CDR1 SNHLY and CDR2 FYNNEI. The length of the CDR3 is 13 residues. The CDR3 nucleotides are TGTGCCAAGGGGTACCCGGGAGCAACTGAAGCTTTCTTT. Its translation is CAKGYPGATEAFF.

Notes on this clone: The sample contains more than one DNA sequence encoding this CDR3. This chain connects TRBV30 to TRBJ2-3; 8 bases match TRBD2. Germline values: CDR1 GTSNPN, CDR2 SVGIG (reference sequence). V trimming: 2 bases; J trimming: 3 bases; junction bases outside the gene matches: 4. The CDR3 is made up of 14 amino acids. This CDR3 reads CAWSSGGGTDTQYF. DNA for the CDR3: TGTGCCTGGAGTTCCGGGGGGGGTACAGATACGCAGTATTTT.

This clone was counted a single time. The chain links TRBV7-8 to TRBJ2-7; TRBD1 matches 8 bases. The CDR3 is 16 residues long. With 4 bases clipped from V and 3 bases from J, the junction kept 11 bases outside the gene matches. CDR1 is SGHVS, CDR2 FQNEAQ, per germline. CDR3 protein: CASSSAGQGSYYEQYF. In DNA form, the CDR3 reads TGTGCCAGCAGCTCGGCTGGACAGGGTAGTTACTACGAGCAGTACTTC.

This clone occurred a few times. The CDR3 is CASSLSSGSSTDTQYF. The CDR3 nucleotides read TGCGCCAGCAGCTTGTCCAGCGGGAGTAGCACAGATACGCAGTATTTT. The V and J genes are TRBV5-1 and TRBJ2-3; 8 nucleotides agree with TRBD2. The junction had 4 bases not matched to a gene; V was cut back by 1 base and J by 0 bases. This CDR3 is built from 16 residues. Germline-derived CDR1 and CDR2 are SGHRS and YFSETQ.

The chain joins TRBV30 to TRBJ2-7; D is unclear. Deletions cut 0 bases from V and 6 bases from J, with 15 bases between. The CDR3 extends over 14 amino acids. Germline V CDR1 and CDR2: GTSNPN, SVGIG (reference sequence). CDR3 amino acids: CAWSVWRSRTEQYF. The CDR3 coding sequence is TGTGCCTGGAGTGTTTGGCGGAGCCGGACCGAGCAGTACTTC.

This chain uses TRBV5-1 with TRBJ2-2; D not resolved. Germline V lookup: CDR1 SGHRS, CDR2 YFSETQ. Between the trimmed V and J ends, which lost 0 bases and 3 bases, there was a span of 9 bases. The CDR3 runs 15 residues. The DNA of the CDR3 is TGCGCCAGCAGCTTGGATCCGGTCTACACCGGGGAGCTGTTTTTT. Protein: CASSLDPVYTGELFF. The complete variable domain, with remaining parts taken from reference TRBV5-1 and TRBJ2-2, reads KAGVTQTPRYLIKTRGQQVTLSCSPISGHRSVSWYQQTPGQGLQFLFEYFSETQRNKGNFPGRFSGRQFSNSRSEMNVSTLELGDSALYLCASSLDPVYTGELFFGEGSRLTVL.

The chain has TRBV21-1 and TRBJ1-1; the table assigns TRBD1, which was not confirmed against the DNA. TRBV21-1 is a recognized pseudogene. The CDR3 loop spans 16 amino acids. The CDR3 here is CASSKENRGRNTEAFF. Written as DNA, the CDR3 is TGTGCCAGCAGCAAAGAGAACAGGGGGAGGAACACTGAAGCTTTCTTT.

The CDR3 protein is CASSQGKGLAAYEQYF. The CDR3, as DNA: TGCGCCAGCAGCCAAGGGAAGGGACTAGCCGCCTACGAGCAGTACTTC. V and J are TRBV4-1 and TRBJ2-7, with 9 nucleotides matching TRBD2. V shed 1 base and J 2 bases; nucleotides not matched to a gene: 6. This CDR3 region has 16 residues. Per germline, CDR1 MGHRA and CDR2 YSYEKL.

This clone was seen a handful of times. The chain couples TRBV7-2 to TRBJ2-7; D ambiguous. Trimming stripped 1 base from V and 10 bases from J, with 8 bases between. Germline loops: CDR1 SGHTA, CDR2 FQGNSA. The CDR3 totals 11 residues. The chain's CDR3 is CASSLGARQYF. DNA for the CDR3: TGTGCCAGCAGCTTAGGTGCGCGACAGTACTTC.

The gene calls are TRBV5-1 and TRBJ1-1, with 7 nucleotides matching TRBD1. The CDR3 extends over 15 amino acids. Looked up from germline, CDR1 is SGHRS and CDR2 is YFSETQ. Losses at the gene ends were 5 bases for V and 6 bases for J; bases not matched to a gene: 13. The CDR3, as DNA: TGCGCCAGCAGTTCGGTGACAGGGTTAAAAGCTGAAGCTTTCTTT. Translated: CASSSVTGLKAEAFF.

This sequence joins TRBV28 and TRBJ2-7; D remains ambiguous. The CDR3 is 15 residues long. The germline V gene encodes CDR1 MDHEN and CDR2 SYDVKM. Trimming cost V 7 bases and J 1 base, with 17 bases left between them. The CDR3 spells CASTLNLAQSYEQYF. CDR3 nucleotides: TGTGCCAGCACCCTAAATCTGGCTCAATCCTACGAGCAGTACTTC.